This is a list of T cell receptor beta chains from one sample in a study of T cell responses to AZD1222 COVID-19 vaccine. Method: immunoSEQ multiplex PCR; TCRdb's copy keeps in-frame clones and lacks some. The sample yields some 130,000 clones, over 80% seen once. This sample comprised peripheral blood, obtained 28 days after the second AZD1222 dose. These receptors were taken from an adult who received the AZD1222 COVID-19 vaccine. Each CDR3 is given with its conserved first and last residue. The D gene is left open where the match is weak. Expanded clones are given a class, and other clones once, few, many or no size at all.

clone size	D gene	V gene	J gene	CDR3 DNA	CDR3 protein
NA	NA	TRBV29-1	TRBJ1-2	TGCAGCGTTGAAAAAGGGGGGGGTTATGGCTACACCTTC	CSVEKGGGYGYTF
NA	TRBD1	TRBV28	TRBJ1-4	TGTGCCAGCAGTTTTTTAAGAAGTGTCAGGGGGCATTGGATTGAAAAACTGTTTTTT	CASSFLRSVRGHWIEKLFF
NA	TRBD2	TRBV5-6	TRBJ2-3	TGTGCCAGCAGCCTAACTGGCGGGAGTCCAGATACGCAGTATTTT	CASSLTGGSPDTQYF
NA	NA	TRBV7-8	TRBJ2-3	TGTGCCAGCAGCCGCTACCTCAGCGCAGATACGCAGTATTTT	CASSRYLSADTQYF
NA	NA	TRBV12-3/TRBV12-4	TRBJ2-1	TGTGCCAGCAGTTTGGCGGGAAACAATGAGCAGTTCTTC	CASSLAGNNEQFF
NA	NA	TRBV27	TRBJ1-1	TGTGCCAGCAGAAAACACACTGAAGCTTTCTTT	CASRKHTEAFF
NA	NA	TRBV20-1	TRBJ2-4	TGCAGTGCTATTGGATCGGACATTCAGTACTTC	CSAIGSDIQYF
once	NA	TRBV6-5	TRBJ1-2	TGTGCCACCCCCGGGACGGCCAACTATGGCTACACCTTC	CATPGTANYGYTF
NA	TRBD2	TRBV5-1	TRBJ2-5	TGCGCCAGCAGCTCCCGTGGGGCTAGCGGGGAGACCCAGTACTTC	CASSSRGASGETQYF
NA	NA	TRBV2	TRBJ1-2	TGTGCCAGCAGCGAGACAAGAAACCGAGGGTCAGGGATCTATGGCTACACCTTC	CASSETRNRGSGIYGYTF
NA	TRBD1	TRBV7-8	TRBJ1-2	TGTGCCAGCAGCACGAGACAGGGGAACTATGGCTACACCTTC	CASSTRQGNYGYTF
NA	NA	TRBV30	TRBJ1-1	TGTGCCTGGAGAGGATTACGTGGCACTGAAGCTTTCTTT	CAWRGLRGTEAFF
NA	NA	TRBV20-1	TRBJ1-2	TGCAGTGCCGCCCCTAACTATGGCTACACCTTC	CSAAPNYGYTF
NA	NA	TRBV7-2	TRBJ2-7	TGTGCCAGCAGCTTACTTACCTACGAGCAGTACTTC	CASSLLTYEQYF
NA	TRBD2	TRBV29-1	TRBJ2-3	TGCAGCGTTGCGGGGCTAGCGGGCACAGATACGCAGTATTTT	CSVAGLAGTDTQYF
NA	NA	TRBV30	TRBJ2-7	TGTGCCTGGACCAAGGCAGGGATCTCCTACGAGCAGTACTTC	CAWTKAGISYEQYF
NA	TRBD1	TRBV15	TRBJ2-7	TGTGCCACCAGCAGAGATTTCGACGCAGGGGGCGACGAGCAGTACTTC	CATSRDFDAGGDEQYF
NA	NA	TRBV4-1	TRBJ2-5	TGCGCCAGCAGCCAAGTGGAGAGAGAGACCCAGTACTTC	CASSQVERETQYF
NA	NA	TRBV30	TRBJ2-7	TGTGCCTGGACACTACATGGCCTCTACGAGCAGTACTTC	CAWTLHGLYEQYF
NA	TRBD1	TRBV7-2	TRBJ2-1	TGTGCCAGCAGCCCTCCCGGGACAGGGGGCGATGAGCAGTTCTTC	CASSPPGTGGDEQFF